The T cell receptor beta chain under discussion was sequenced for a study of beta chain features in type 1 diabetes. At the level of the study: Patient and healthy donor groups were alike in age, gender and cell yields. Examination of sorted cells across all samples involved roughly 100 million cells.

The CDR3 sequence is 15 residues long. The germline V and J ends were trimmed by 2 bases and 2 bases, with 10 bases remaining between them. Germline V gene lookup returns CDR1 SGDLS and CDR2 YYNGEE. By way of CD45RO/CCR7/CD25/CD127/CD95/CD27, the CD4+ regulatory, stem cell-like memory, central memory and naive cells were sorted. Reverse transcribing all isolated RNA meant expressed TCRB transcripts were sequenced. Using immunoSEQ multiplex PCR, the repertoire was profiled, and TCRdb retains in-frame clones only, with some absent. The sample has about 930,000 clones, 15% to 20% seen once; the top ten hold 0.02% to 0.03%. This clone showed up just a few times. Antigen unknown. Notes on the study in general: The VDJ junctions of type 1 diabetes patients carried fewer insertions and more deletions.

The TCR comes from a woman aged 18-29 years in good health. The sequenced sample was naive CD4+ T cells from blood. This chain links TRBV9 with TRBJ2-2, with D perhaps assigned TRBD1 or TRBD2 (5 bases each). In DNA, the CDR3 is TGTGCCAGCAGCGTCCGGGACCTAAACACCGGGGAGCTGTTTTTT. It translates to CASSVRDLNTGELFF.